A single sample gave rise to the 10 T cell receptor beta chains below, sequenced in a study of cytomegalovirus exposure and HLA in healthy donors (dated by TCRdb to between 2016 and 2019). The library was produced with the immunoSEQ multiplex PCR assay. The multiplex PCR relied on a mix of 60 forward primers for TCR Vbeta segments and 13 reverse primers for TCR Jbeta segments. Drawn from immuneACCESS, this table holds only the in-frame rearrangements with V and J called that TCRdb kept. Clones are partly lost; checked studies trace under half to an unresolved V gene and leave the rest unexplained. This sample lists 150,000 to 200,000 clones; 75% to 90% were detected once. Roughly 2% of the sample rests with the top ten. The sequencing input was PBMCs. The source of these receptors is a woman aged 18-29 years in good health and CMV-seronegative.

The chain uses TRBV6-6 and TRBJ1-2; 9 nucleotides line up with TRBD1. There are 15 residues in the CDR3. Germline V gives CDR1 MNHNY, CDR2 SVGAGI (reference sequence). V was pared by 6 bases and J by 8 bases, with 13 bases of the junction left unmatched. In nucleotides, the CDR3 is TGTGCCAGCAGACCGCCCCGGGACAGGGAGAAGGGCTACACCTTC. It yields the protein CASRPPRDREKGYTF.

The V and J genes are TRBV5-6 and TRBJ2-5; TRBD1 aligns across 7 bases. The J call may be faulty, since TRBJ2-7 better matches the DNA end. Germline values: CDR1 SGHDT, CDR2 YYEEEE. The CDR3 sequence is 13 residues long. The CDR3 DNA follows: TGTGCCAGCAGCTGGGACAGTTCCTACGAGCAGTACTTC. Protein sequence: CASSWDSSYEQYF.

The chain joins TRBV19 to TRBJ2-7; D might be TRBD2 (6 bases). Germline assignment: CDR1 LNHDA and CDR2 SQIVND (reference sequence). This CDR3 is built from 15 residues. Deletions cut 0 bases from V and 4 bases from J, with 13 bases between. The CDR3 nucleotides are TGTGCCAGTAGTATAGATCTGGGACTGAGATACGAGCAGTACTTC. It encodes CASSIDLGLRYEQYF. The variable domain in full, completed from reference TRBV19 and TRBJ2-7, reads DGGITQSPKYLFRKEGQNVTLSCEQNLNHDAMYWYRQDPGQGLRLIYYSQIVNDFQKGDIAEGYSVSREKKESFPLTVTSAQKNPTAFYLCASSIDLGLRYEQYFGPGTRLTVT.

This clone was seen only a few times. The chain links TRBV5-8 to TRBJ2-3; 10 nucleotides align to TRBD1. J was trimmed by 5 bases and V by 4 bases; bases with no gene match: 13. CDR3 size: 17 residues. The germline gives CDR1 SGHTS, CDR2 YDEGEE. CDR3 sequence (DNA): TGTGCCAGCAGCGCCTGGACAGGGGGAAAATTGGGAGATACGCAGTATTTT. Protein product: CASSAWTGGKLGDTQYF.

The genes are TRBV4-1 and TRBJ1-2, with D possibly matching TRBD1 (6 bases). This CDR3 spans 15 amino acids. Trimming pared 6 bases from V and 7 bases from J, leaving 21 bases between. Germline V gives CDR1 MGHRA, CDR2 YSYEKL. CDR3 bases: TGCGCCAGCAGTACACCGTCAGGGGCGTTTAGTGGCTACACCTTC. It is translated as CASSTPSGAFSGYTF.

The V gene is TRBV6-1, the J gene TRBJ2-5; TRBD2 matches 10 bases. CDR1 is MNHNS, CDR2 SASEGT, per germline. J lost 4 bases, V lost 2 bases, and 4 bases had no gene match. The CDR3 runs to 15 residues. In DNA, the CDR3 is TGTGCCAGCAGTGAACTAGCGGGGGAGGGAGAGACCCAGTACTTC. This codes for CASSELAGEGETQYF.

The CDR3 here is CASSLGSGYTEQYF. The CDR3, as DNA: TGTGCCAGCAGTTTGGGTAGCGGGTACACCGAGCAGTACTTC. The rearrangement uses TRBV27 and TRBJ2-7; the match to TRBD2 covers 7 bases. The length of the CDR3 is 14 residues. V was clipped by 3 bases and J by 6 bases; unmatched bases: 8. Germline loops: CDR1 MNHEY, CDR2 SMNVEV (reference sequence).

The V gene is TRBV28, the J gene TRBJ2-5, with 11 bases identical to TRBD2. J lost 5 bases, V lost 4 bases, and 12 bases had no gene match. In germline, CDR1 is MDHEN, CDR2 SYDVKM. The CDR3 is 17 amino acids. This CDR3 reads CASSSRGLAGGVETQYF. The CDR3 DNA is TGTGCCAGCAGTTCCAGGGGGCTAGCGGGAGGAGTGGAGACCCAGTACTTC.

The chain recombines TRBV2 with TRBJ2-1, with D possibly being TRBD2 (6 bases). Per the germline V gene, CDR1 is SNHLY and CDR2 is FYNNEI. V was pared by 6 bases and J by 7 bases, with 22 bases between. The CDR3 length is 16 residues. CDR3 nucleotide sequence: TGTGCCAGCAGCGGGAGTTTGGTTGAGGTAAATAATGAGCAGTTCTTC. Amino acid sequence: CASSGSLVEVNNEQFF.

This clone has only one observation. The CDR3 is CASSLPDTQYF. DNA of the CDR3: TGTGCCAGCAGCCTCCCAGATACGCAGTATTTT. The rearrangement joins TRBV9 to TRBJ2-3; D is uncertain. The CDR3 spans 11 residues. Germline CDR1 and CDR2: SGDLS and YYNGEE. V lost 4 bases and J lost 4, with 4 bases in between.